Shown below are 27 T cell receptor beta chains from a single sample sequenced in a study of T cells in Graves' hyperthyroidism and ophthalmopathy. RNA transcripts gave rise to amplified TCR beta CDR3 regions. A set of HTBI primers served as the primers for a first-round RT-PCR of the TCR CDR3. TCRdb reprocessed the multiplex PCR reads via MiXCR and lists one record per CDR3 protein. This sample has about 350,000 distinct CDR3 sequences; 13% to 15% occur once, and the top ten carry roughly 19%. Sample: blood. The receptors were gathered from a woman aged 55 to 70 with Graves' ophthalmopathy.

The rearrangement uses TRBV28 and TRBJ2-7, with a possible D match to TRBD2 (6 bases). The germline gives CDR1 MDHEN, CDR2 SYDVKM. V was cut by 7 bases and J by 4 bases, with 14 bases left in between. The CDR3 runs 13 residues. CDR3 in DNA: TGTGCCAGCAAAAAGGGAGGCCGGTACGAGCAGTACTTC. Its translation: CASKKGGRYEQYF.

The J gene is TRBJ2-6, the V gene TRBV20-1; the D gene is possibly TRBD2 (5 bases). CDR3 size: 16 residues. Germline assignment: CDR1 DFQATT and CDR2 SNEGSKA (reference sequence). With 3 bases removed from V and 4 bases from J, the gap between germline ends came to 16 bases. CDR3 in amino acids: CSASPGGGSGANVLTF. CDR3 DNA sequence: TGCAGTGCTAGCCCCGGAGGAGGTTCAGGGGCCAACGTCCTGACTTTC.

This clonotype was counted ten times or more. The chain has TRBV7-2 and TRBJ2-2; possible D gene TRBD1, 6 bases. Germline values: CDR1 SGHTA, CDR2 FQGNSA. The CDR3 is 16 amino acids. The V gene lost 1 base and the J gene lost 6 bases, with 15 bases spanning the gap. The CDR3 loop reads CASSLGSGAVAGELFF. CDR3 sequence (DNA): TGTGCCAGCAGCTTAGGATCAGGGGCTGTCGCCGGGGAGCTGTTTTTT.

This clonotype was counted a few times. The genes are TRBV6-5 and TRBJ2-1, with 7 bases that match TRBD2. This CDR3 contains 16 residues. Germline trimming cut 0 bases from V and 7 bases from J; bases unmatched to any gene: 9. Germline V gives CDR1 MNHEY, CDR2 SVGAGI. The CDR3 sequence: CASSYSFSGIMNEQFF. CDR3 in DNA: TGTGCCAGCAGTTACTCTTTCAGCGGGATTATGAATGAGCAGTTCTTC.

There are a few counts of this clonotype. The genes are TRBV6-1 and TRBJ2-3; 8 bases are a match to TRBD1. This CDR3 has 14 amino acids. Germline assignment: CDR1 MNHNS and CDR2 SASEGT. Losses at the gene ends were 5 bases for V and 5 bases for J; bases not matched to a gene: 6. The chain's CDR3 is CASSSRGRKDTQYF. DNA of the CDR3: TGTGCCAGCAGTTCCAGGGGGCGCAAAGATACGCAGTATTTT.

This clonotype was detected many times. This sequence joins TRBV30 and TRBJ1-1; a weak D match, TRBD1 (5 bases). The V gene's germline CDR1 is GTSNPN and CDR2 SVGIG (reference sequence). This CDR3 region has 12 residues. Trimming cost V 2 bases and J 4 bases, with 8 bases left between them. CDR3 in DNA: TGTGCCTGGAGTCGCGGGGGCACTGAAGCTTTCTTT. Translating gives CAWSRGGTEAFF. The full variable domain, its missing parts supplied by reference TRBV30 and TRBJ1-1, is SQTIHQWPATLVQPVGSPLSLECTVEGTSNPNLYWYRQAAGRGLQLLFYSVGIGQISSEVPQNLSASRPQDRQFILSSKKLLLSDSGFYLCAWSRGGTEAFFGQGTRLTVV.

As for this clonotype: A read error is possible here, since a much larger clone lies one base away. V is TRBV12-5 and J is TRBJ2-2; D unclear. V shed 2 bases and J shed 7 bases, with 14 bases lying between them. This CDR3 region has 15 residues. Germline V gene sequence: CDR1 LGHNT, CDR2 FRNRAP. The CDR3 sequence: CASGLYHGVSGELFF. CDR3 DNA sequence: TGTGCTAGTGGTTTGTACCATGGGGTAAGCGGGGAGCTGTTTTTT.

About this clonotype itself: A read error is possible here, since a much larger clone lies one base away. The V gene is TRBV3-1, the J gene TRBJ1-2; maybe TRBD1 (5 bases). Deletions cut 4 bases from V and 6 bases from J, with 18 bases between. The germline V gene encodes CDR1 LGHDT and CDR2 YNNKEL (reference sequence). This CDR3 spans 15 amino acids. This CDR3 is CASSPAGRDVNGYTF. In DNA form, the CDR3 reads TGTGCCAGCAGCCCGGCCGGTAGGGACGTCAATGGCTACACCTTC.

Comments on this clonotype: This may come from a read error, since a much larger clone is one base off. This chain joins TRBV10-3 and TRBJ2-3; 7 bases match TRBD2. J lost 4 bases, V lost 6 bases, and 10 bases had no gene match. The germline V gene encodes CDR1 ENHRY and CDR2 SYGVKD. The length of the CDR3 is 15 residues. CDR3 nucleotides: TGTGCCATCAGACCTCTAGCGGAGCTCGCAGATACGCAGTATTTT. It codes for CAIRPLAELADTQYF.

This clonotype was counted a few times. The J gene is TRBJ2-5, the V gene TRBV27, with 12 nucleotides matching TRBD2. Germline CDR1 and CDR2: MNHEY and SMNVEV (reference sequence). The CDR3 has 18 residues. V was clipped by 5 bases and J by 1 base; unmatched bases: 11. In DNA form, the CDR3 reads TGTGCCAGCAGTCCCATCGGACTAGCGGGACCCAGCCAAGAGACCCAGTACTTC. This encodes CASSPIGLAGPSQETQYF.

The V call is TRBV27, the J call TRBJ2-3; TRBD1 matches at 9 bases. This CDR3 has 14 residues. Germline V lookup: CDR1 MNHEY, CDR2 SMNVEV (reference sequence). V lost 8 bases and J lost 8; bases outside the gene matches: 11. DNA for the CDR3: TGTGCCAGCGGGTGGACAGGGGTGGGCGGTACGCAGTATTTT. Translating gives CASGWTGVGGTQYF.

This clonotype was seen more than once but under ten times. The rearrangement joins TRBV19 to TRBJ2-2; no reliable D call. The CDR3 is 14 residues long. Germline values: CDR1 LNHDA, CDR2 SQIVND (reference sequence). With 3 bases removed from V and 4 bases from J, the gap between germline ends came to 9 bases. The CDR3 spells CASSIMGSTGELFF. Here the CDR3 DNA reads TGTGCCAGTAGTATCATGGGCTCCACCGGGGAGCTGTTTTTT.

This clonotype was recorded at least ten times. V and J are TRBV20-1 and TRBJ1-5, with D tentatively TRBD1 (6 bases). CDR1 and CDR2 (germline): DFQATT, SNEGSKA (reference sequence). CDR3 size: 11 residues. Trimming removed 5 bases at V and 5 bases at J, with 7 bases between. The CDR3 loop is CSASGDQPQHF. In nucleotides, the CDR3 is TGCAGTGCTTCAGGGGATCAGCCCCAGCATTTT.

Many counts were recorded for this clonotype. The genes are TRBV4-1 and TRBJ2-5; the D is unclear. Germline assignment: CDR1 MGHRA and CDR2 YSYEKL. V lost 0 bases and J 6 bases, leaving 5 bases between the germline ends. The CDR3 is 12 residues long. CDR3 bases: TGCGCCAGCAGCCAAGAAGGGCAGACCCAGTACTTC. Amino acids: CASSQEGQTQYF.

At least ten counts were recorded for this clonotype. The chain has TRBV20-1 and TRBJ2-1; possible D gene TRBD2, 6 bases. CDR1 and CDR2 from the germline V gene are DFQATT and SNEGSKA (reference sequence). This CDR3 is built from 13 residues. With 0 bases removed from V and 7 bases from J, the gap between germline ends came to 10 bases. The chain's CDR3 is CSARETGRNEQFF. The CDR3 DNA reads TGCAGTGCTAGAGAAACGGGGAGGAATGAGCAGTTCTTC.

The J gene is TRBJ2-2, the V gene TRBV7-8, with 7 bases aligning to TRBD1. Germline loops: CDR1 SGHVS, CDR2 FQNEAQ. After removal of 5 bases from V and 5 bases from J, the junction contained 11 bases not matched to a gene. This CDR3 spans 16 amino acids. The CDR3, as DNA: TGTGCCAGCAGCCCCGTCCAGGGGGTTTGGACCGGGGAGCTGTTTTTT. It specifies CASSPVQGVWTGELFF.

This clonotype was recorded only once. V usage is TRBV29-1 and J usage is TRBJ1-2; D ambiguous. The CDR3 covers 12 residues. Per the germline V gene, CDR1 is SQVTM and CDR2 is ANQGSEA. The V and J ends lost 2 bases and 6 bases respectively, with 10 bases between them. The CDR3 loop is CSVERVRDGYTF. The CDR3 DNA reads TGCAGCGTTGAAAGGGTACGCGATGGCTACACCTTC.

The rearrangement uses TRBV19 and TRBJ2-2, with 8 bases fitting TRBD2. The CDR3 totals 15 residues. Germline CDR1 is LNHDA and CDR2 is SQIVND (reference sequence). V was clipped by 1 base and J by 4 bases; unmatched bases: 2. The CDR3: CASSIGGTSTGELFF. The CDR3, as DNA: TGTGCCAGTAGTATAGGAGGGACTAGCACCGGGGAGCTGTTTTTT.

This clonotype has a count of ten or more. The chain uses TRBV7-9 and TRBJ2-3, with 9 bases identical to TRBD2. V trimming: 5 bases; J trimming: 6 bases; junction bases outside the gene matches: 6. The CDR3 is 14 amino acids. Germline-derived CDR1 and CDR2 are SEHNR and FQNEAQ (reference sequence). The CDR3 bases are TGTGCCAGCAGCCTATCCCTAGCGGGGGATACGCAGTATTTT. The encoded protein is CASSLSLAGDTQYF.

The V and J genes are TRBV5-1 and TRBJ1-4, with a weak D call TRBD1 (6 bases). The CDR3 sequence is 15 residues long. CDR1 is SGHRS and CDR2 is YFSETQ in the germline V gene. The ends were cut back, 4 bases at V and 8 bases at J, with 18 bases in the middle. In DNA, the CDR3 is TGCGCCAGCAGCGGAGCGGGACACCGCCGAGAAAAACTGTTTTTT. This translates into CASSGAGHRREKLFF.

This clonotype has a handful of counts. The V and J genes are TRBV5-1 and TRBJ2-5, with 8 bases aligning to TRBD2. Unmatched junction bases numbered 12, after V lost 5 bases and J lost 3 bases. The CDR3 has 16 residues. Germline V gene data show CDR1 as SGHRS and CDR2 as YFSETQ. The CDR3 DNA follows: TGCGCCAGCAGGGCCGGGACTAGGGGATCCAAAGAGACCCAGTACTTC. Translated, it gives CASRAGTRGSKETQYF.

The genes are TRBV29-1 and TRBJ2-3, with 10 positions matching TRBD2. V was clipped by 4 bases and J by 2 bases; unmatched bases: 6. This CDR3 has 15 residues. Looked up from germline, CDR1 is SQVTM and CDR2 is ANQGSEA. The CDR3 here is CSVVGLAGDTDTQYF. CDR3 bases: TGCAGCGTTGTAGGCCTAGCGGGGGACACAGATACGCAGTATTTT.

This clonotype was counted only a few times. The CDR3, as DNA: TGTGCCAGCAGTTTGTGGGACAGAAGCAATCAGCCCCAGCATTTT. Translated, it gives CASSLWDRSNQPQHF. The rearrangement links TRBV12-3 or TRBV12-4 to TRBJ1-5; 7 bases agree with TRBD1. V dropped 3 bases and J dropped 1; count of bases not matched to a gene: 3. The CDR3 sequence is 15 residues long.

The J gene is TRBJ2-2, the V gene TRBV2; tentatively, D is TRBD2 (6 bases). The V end lost 4 bases, the J end lost 7 bases, and 19 bases lay between the germline ends. This CDR3 is 16 amino acids long. Germline lookup yields CDR1 SNHLY and CDR2 FYNNEI. Here the CDR3 DNA reads TGTGCCAGCAGTGCTGCTCGCGGGACCCGCGGCGGGGAGCTGTTTTTT. Translation gives CASSAARGTRGGELFF.

The chain combines TRBV28 with TRBJ2-1, with TRBD2 matching over 12 bases. The CDR3 is made up of 17 amino acids. Germline trimming cut 6 bases from V and 3 bases from J; bases unmatched to any gene: 9. Looked up from germline, CDR1 is MDHEN and CDR2 is SYDVKM. CDR3 in DNA: TGTGCCAGCAGCACCCCCGAGACTAGCGGGGGCTACAATGAGCAGTTCTTC. Protein product: CASSTPETSGGYNEQFF.

The chain recombines TRBV11-2 with TRBJ2-1; 7 bases line up with TRBD2. The J segment lost 3 bases and the V segment lost 5 bases, leaving 16 bases of the junction unmatched. This CDR3 has 18 residues. From germline, CDR1 is SGHAT and CDR2 FQNNGV. CDR3 residues: CASSPSFLSGPNYNEQFF. Written as DNA, the CDR3 is TGTGCCAGCAGCCCATCCTTCCTTAGCGGGCCTAACTACAATGAGCAGTTCTTC. The whole variable domain, remainder taken from reference TRBV11-2 and TRBJ2-1, is EAGVAQSPRYKIIEKRQSVAFWCNPISGHATLYWYQQILGQGPKLLIQFQNNGVVDDSQLPKDRFSAERLKGVDSTLKIQPAKLEDSAVYLCASSPSFLSGPNYNEQFFGPGTRLTVL.

This clonotype came up many times. The chain employs TRBV6-2 or TRBV6-3 and TRBJ2-7; 9 bases fit TRBD1. J gave up 6 bases and V 6 bases, and 9 bases lay outside the gene matches. Germline values: CDR1 MNHEY, CDR2 SVGEGT. The CDR3 is 14 amino acids. CDR3 sequence: CASSAGQGKIEQYF. The CDR3 DNA sequence: TGTGCCAGCAGCGCGGGACAGGGCAAGATCGAGCAGTACTTC.